Given below is one TCR beta chain in context. The data are from a study of blood T cell repertoires in COVID-19. Study summary: Acute-phase and convalescent COVID-19 samples originated in the United States, Italy and Spain. Nucleic acid was either cDNA or gDNA, and it came from T cells, B-cell-depleted T cells, or PBMCs.

Original processing methods: Nucleated cell counts were estimated from reference gene primer amplification. Assay used: immunoSEQ multiplex PCR; TCRdb lists only in-frame clones, some missing. Clonal size and the V and J genes are those of that table, whereas D and trimming came from the DNA. The sample holds some 200,000 clones, just over 85% seen once. Germline assignment: CDR1 LGHNA and CDR2 YNFKEQ. Trimming took 4 bases from V and 6 from J; bases not matched to a gene: 8. This CDR3 region has 15 residues. The chain employs TRBV4-2 and TRBJ2-1; TRBD1 agrees at 8 bases. This clonotype was sampled from an elderly man with acute or convalescent COVID-19. Sequencing input: peripheral blood. This CDR3 reads CASSRQGKSGNEQFF. CDR3 nucleotides: TGTGCCAGCAGCCGACAGGGGAAGTCTGGCAATGAGCAGTTCTTC.